This entry describes one T cell receptor (beta chain). Its specificity is unknown. The sequence runs out 3 residues before the end of the CDR3; the remainder is reconstructed from the germline J gene. The length of the CDR3 is 15 residues. V shed 4 bases and J shed 0 bases, with 10 bases lying between them. Germline V lookup: CDR1 DFQATT, CDR2 SNEGSKA (reference sequence). Average input was 1200 ng genomic DNA for immunoSEQ TCR beta CDR3 amplification. This table comes from immunoSEQ multiplex PCR, and its TCRdb copy is limited to in-frame clones, with some not included. The specimen's table records about 41,000 clones. This record belongs to a study of T cells in women clearing cervical HPV infection. General observations from the study: Combining TCR richness with V gene abundances gave around 0.83 AUC.

The sequenced sample was blood buffy coat. This TCR was recovered from a woman aged 18-69 years with a cervical HPV16 infection that either progressed to CIN3+ or cleared (not recorded which). The chain links TRBV20-1 to TRBJ1-6; D may be TRBD1 (6 bases). The part of the CDR3 DNA that was read is TGCAGTGCTAACGACAGGAGCTCCTATAATTCACCC. Residues: CSANDRSSYNSP. The whole CDR3 sequence reads CSANDRSSYNSPLHF.